The source of this T cell receptor (beta chain) is a study of shared clonotypes between healthy human individuals. Across the whole study: Researchers assigned three CD4 naive, three CD4 memory, two CD8 naive and one CD8 memory plate to each donor.

Terminally differentiated effector memory CD45RA+ cells were excluded by CCR7 positive selection of CD45RO-negative cells. Worth noting for this clone: Its antigen is not known. A much larger clone lies one base from this, so it may be a read error.

Study-wide results and limits: The generation probabilities recorded for non-shared clonotypes fell below those of clonotypes shared by all four donors. Larger estimated richness was generally recorded for naive subsets relative to memory subsets.

Here immunoSEQ multiplex PCR was the method, and the copy in TCRdb shows in-frame clones only, minus some. The table lists some 2 million clones, around 96% of them singletons. Trimming took 3 bases from V and 0 from J, leaving 6 bases between them. CDR3 length: 13 residues. Germline-derived CDR1 and CDR2 are SGHAT and FQDESV (reference sequence). Sequenced material: naive CD8+ T cells sorted from blood. V usage is TRBV11-1 and J usage is TRBJ2-7; D unclear. The clonotype comes from a man aged 18 to 29 in good health. CDR3 loop: CASSLWSSYEQYF. Here the CDR3 DNA reads TGTGCCAGCAGCTTGTGGAGCTCCTACGAGCAGTACTTC. Based on the CDR3 plus reference TRBV11-1 and TRBJ2-7, the full variable domain is EAEVAQSPRYKITEKSQAVAFWCDPISGHATLYWYRQILGQGPELLVQFQDESVVDDSQLPKDRFSAERLKGVDSTLKIQPAELGDSAMYLCASSLWSSYEQYFGPGTRLTVT.